Shown below are 17 T cell receptor beta chains from a single sample sequenced in a study of siplizumab effects on memory and regulatory T cells. Only in-frame clones appear in the TCRdb table, and some are missing; sequencing was by immunoSEQ multiplex PCR. The profile covers approximately 100,000 clones, with 90% to 95% appearing a single time and around 0.68% taken by the ten largest. What was sequenced was Tregs sorted from blood. Receptors originate from a human donor in good health.

The rearrangement joins TRBV21-1 to TRBJ2-2; the table's D call, TRBD1, was not checked against the DNA. TRBV21-1 is classified as a pseudogene. The CDR3 runs to 13 residues. In DNA, the CDR3 is TGTGCCAGCAAACCGCCAGGGACCGGGGAGCTGTTTTTT. Translating gives CASKPPGTGELFF.

The chain recombines TRBV6-5 with TRBJ2-3, with 7 bases fitting TRBD2. Looked up from germline, CDR1 is MNHEY and CDR2 is SVGAGI. V was clipped by 6 bases and J by 5 bases; unmatched bases: 5. The CDR3 contains 13 residues. The CDR3 loop is CASRGGTRDTQYF. The DNA of the CDR3 is TGTGCCAGCAGGGGGGGGACGAGAGATACGCAGTATTTT.

The chain links TRBV5-6 to TRBJ2-3; D ambiguous. This CDR3 has 14 amino acids. Germline CDR1 SGHDT, CDR2 YYEEEE. V shed 3 bases and J shed 5 bases, with 13 bases lying between them. The CDR3 spells CASSSGPMGDTQYF. In nucleotides, the CDR3 is TGTGCCAGCAGCTCCGGGCCTATGGGAGATACGCAGTATTTT.

The rearrangement joins TRBV7-6 to TRBJ2-3; TRBD2 agrees at 10 bases. The CDR3 loop spans 15 amino acids. Trimming cost V 7 bases and J 2 bases; bases outside gene matches: 6. CDR1 and CDR2 (germline): SGHVS, FNYEAQ. CDR3 in amino acids: CASNIAGGHTDTQYF. The CDR3 DNA follows: TGTGCCAGCAACATAGCGGGAGGACACACAGATACGCAGTATTTT.

Written as DNA, the CDR3 is TGTGCCAGTAGTATCTTACTGCAAGAGACCCAGTACTTC. This encodes CASSILLQETQYF. This chain joins TRBV19 and TRBJ2-5; D unresolved. Trimming pared 3 bases from V and 2 bases from J, leaving 7 bases between. Germline CDR1 LNHDA, CDR2 SQIVND (reference sequence). This CDR3 is built from 13 residues.

The chain is built from TRBV6-6 and TRBJ2-1; D is unclear. Germline V CDR1 and CDR2: MNHNY, SVGAGI (reference sequence). The CDR3 is 14 amino acids. The germline V and J ends were trimmed by 6 bases and 2 bases, with 11 bases remaining between them. DNA for the CDR3: TGTGCCAGCAGACAGCTATCTACCTACAATGAGCAGTTCTTC. This sequence encodes CASRQLSTYNEQFF.

This clone appeared a single time. The chain combines TRBV30 with TRBJ1-1, with a weak D call TRBD1 (6 bases). The CDR3 runs 11 residues. CDR1 and CDR2 (germline): GTSNPN, SVGIG (reference sequence). As DNA, the CDR3 is TGTGCTCACAGGGTGAACACTGAAGCTTTCTTT. This sequence encodes CAHRVNTEAFF.

The chain recombines TRBV19 with TRBJ2-1; 8 nucleotides align to TRBD2. CDR3 length: 16 residues. Germline values: CDR1 LNHDA, CDR2 SQIVND (reference sequence). V lost 4 bases, J lost 1 base, and 6 bases stayed unmatched. The CDR3 is CASSTLAGKSYNEQFF. CDR3 DNA: TGTGCCAGTAGTACCTTAGCGGGGAAATCCTACAATGAGCAGTTCTTC.

This clone has a single count. J is TRBJ2-1 and V is TRBV5-4; 7 nucleotides align to TRBD1. This CDR3 is built from 14 residues. Unmatched junction bases numbered 7, after V lost 9 bases and J lost 1 base. Per the germline V gene, CDR1 is SGHNT and CDR2 is YYREEE (reference sequence). The CDR3 sequence: CATFWTGSYNEQFF. CDR3 nucleotides: TGTGCCACCTTTTGGACAGGTTCCTACAATGAGCAGTTCTTC.

The rearrangement joins TRBV27 to TRBJ2-7; 7 positions match TRBD1. V trimming: 5 bases; J trimming: 0 bases; junction bases outside the gene matches: 16. Germline V gene data show CDR1 as MNHEY and CDR2 as SMNVEV (reference sequence). This CDR3 comprises 18 residues. The CDR3: CASSKTEGQPFLSYEQYF. DNA of the CDR3: TGTGCCAGCAGTAAAACAGAGGGACAGCCTTTCCTCTCCTACGAGCAGTACTTC.

The chain couples TRBV27 to TRBJ1-4; TRBD1 is a possible D gene (6 bases). V lost 6 bases and J lost 2, with 16 bases in between. Germline V gene sequence: CDR1 MNHEY, CDR2 SMNVEV (reference sequence). The CDR3 consists of 16 residues. The CDR3, as DNA: TGTGCCAGCAGGGGGGCAGGGGCCTATACTAATGAAAAACTGTTTTTT. This codes for CASRGAGAYTNEKLFF.

DNA of the CDR3: TGTGCCAGCAGTTTAAAAACAGGGGGAATTTCCCTCTACTCTGGGGCCAACGTCCTGACTTTC. Translated, it gives CASSLKTGGISLYSGANVLTF. This sequence joins TRBV27 and TRBJ2-6; 8 bases are shared with TRBD1. The CDR3 runs to 21 residues. J was trimmed by 0 bases and V by 2 bases; bases with no gene match: 15. Germline lookup yields CDR1 MNHEY and CDR2 SMNVEV (reference sequence).

V gene TRBV27 combines with J gene TRBJ1-2; perhaps TRBD1 as D (6 bases). Between the trimmed V and J ends, which lost 1 base and 6 bases, there was a span of 9 bases. From germline, CDR1 is MNHEY and CDR2 SMNVEV (reference sequence). This CDR3 spans 13 amino acids. The CDR3 spells CASSLWRGDGYTF. In DNA, the CDR3 is TGTGCCAGCAGTTTATGGAGGGGGGATGGCTACACCTTC.

The J gene is TRBJ2-1, the V gene TRBV29-1; no firm D call. The CDR3 spans 11 residues. Germline V gene sequence: CDR1 SQVTM, CDR2 ANQGSEA. V lost 2 bases to trimming and J lost 2 bases, with 1 base between them. Here the CDR3 reads CSVEPYNEQFF. CDR3 coding DNA: TGCAGCGTTGAACCCTACAATGAGCAGTTCTTC.

The chain joins TRBV29-1 to TRBJ2-5; D is undetermined. V gave up 5 bases and J gave up 0 bases, with 19 bases separating them. CDR3 length: 16 amino acids. CDR1 SQVTM and CDR2 ANQGSEA come from the germline V gene. CDR3 sequence reads: CSVSGELSMYQETQYF. In DNA, the CDR3 is TGCAGCGTTTCAGGCGAACTTTCGATGTACCAAGAGACCCAGTACTTC.

The chain recombines TRBV14 with TRBJ2-1; 8 bases line up with TRBD1. Germline V gene data show CDR1 as SGHDN and CDR2 as FVKESK. V lost 2 bases, J lost 4 bases, and 7 bases stayed unmatched. CDR3 length: 16 amino acids. CDR3 region: CASSQPRGRQYNEQFF. The CDR3, as DNA: TGTGCCAGCAGCCAACCCAGGGGGCGACAGTACAATGAGCAGTTCTTC.

This rearrangement joins TRBV10-3 to TRBJ2-2, with D hard to call. V was pared by 2 bases and J by 4 bases, with 8 bases between. This CDR3 is built from 14 residues. Germline V gene lookup returns CDR1 ENHRY and CDR2 SYGVKD. The CDR3 spells CAISEARPTGELFF. The CDR3 DNA sequence: TGTGCCATCAGTGAGGCCAGGCCCACCGGGGAGCTGTTTTTT.